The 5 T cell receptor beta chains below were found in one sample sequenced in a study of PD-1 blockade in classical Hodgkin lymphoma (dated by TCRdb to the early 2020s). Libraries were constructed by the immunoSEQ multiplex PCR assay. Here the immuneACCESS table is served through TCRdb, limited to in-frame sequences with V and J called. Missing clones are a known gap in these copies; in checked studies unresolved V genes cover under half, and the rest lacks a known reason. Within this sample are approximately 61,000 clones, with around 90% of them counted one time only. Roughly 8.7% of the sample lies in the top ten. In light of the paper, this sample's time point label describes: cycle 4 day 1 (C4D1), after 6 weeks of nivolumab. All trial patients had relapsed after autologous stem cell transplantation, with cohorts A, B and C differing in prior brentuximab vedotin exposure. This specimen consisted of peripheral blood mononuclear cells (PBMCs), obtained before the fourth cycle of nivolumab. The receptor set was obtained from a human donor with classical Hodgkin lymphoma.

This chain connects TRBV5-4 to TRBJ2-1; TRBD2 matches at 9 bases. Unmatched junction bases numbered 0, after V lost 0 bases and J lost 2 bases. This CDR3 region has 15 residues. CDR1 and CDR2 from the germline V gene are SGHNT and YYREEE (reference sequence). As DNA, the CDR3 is TGTGCCAGCAGCTTGGCTAGCGGGGCCTACAATGAGCAGTTCTTC. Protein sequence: CASSLASGAYNEQFF.

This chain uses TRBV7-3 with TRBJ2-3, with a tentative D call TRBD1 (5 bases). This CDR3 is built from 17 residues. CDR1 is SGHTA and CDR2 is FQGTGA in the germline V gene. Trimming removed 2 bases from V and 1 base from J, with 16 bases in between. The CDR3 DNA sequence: TGTGCCAGCAGCTTAGGGGCGCTGGGGCTCGGCACAGATACGCAGTATTTT. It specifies CASSLGALGLGTDTQYF. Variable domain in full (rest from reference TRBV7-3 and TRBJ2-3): GAGVSQTPSNKVTEKGKYVELRCDPISGHTALYWYRQSLGQGPEFLIYFQGTGAADDSGLPNDRFFAVRPEGSVSTLKIQRTERGDSAVYLCASSLGALGLGTDTQYFGPGTRLTVL.

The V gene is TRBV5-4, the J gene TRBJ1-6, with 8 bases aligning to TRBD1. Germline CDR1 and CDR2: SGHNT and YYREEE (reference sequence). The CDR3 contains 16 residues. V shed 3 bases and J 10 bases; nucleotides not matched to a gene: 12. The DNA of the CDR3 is TGTGCCAGCAGCTCGCGACAGGGGAGGGTTCTCTCACCCCTCCACTTT. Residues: CASSSRQGRVLSPLHF.

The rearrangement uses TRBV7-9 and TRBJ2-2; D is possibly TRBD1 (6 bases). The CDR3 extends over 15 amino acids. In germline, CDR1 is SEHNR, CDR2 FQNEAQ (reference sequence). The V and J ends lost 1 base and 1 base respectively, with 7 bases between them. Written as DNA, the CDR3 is TGTGCCAGCAGCTTAGTGACAGGGAACACCGGGGAGCTGTTTTTT. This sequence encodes CASSLVTGNTGELFF.

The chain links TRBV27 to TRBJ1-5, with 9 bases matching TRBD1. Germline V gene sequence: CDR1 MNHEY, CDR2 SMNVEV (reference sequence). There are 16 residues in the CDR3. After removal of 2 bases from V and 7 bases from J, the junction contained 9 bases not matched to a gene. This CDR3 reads CASSLRGTGRVQPQHF. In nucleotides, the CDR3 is TGTGCCAGCAGTTTAAGGGGGACAGGGAGAGTGCAGCCCCAGCATTTT.